This T cell receptor (beta chain) is from a study of T cells after yellow fever vaccination. Study in general: SMART-Seq v4 Ultra Low Input served to prepare low-cell-number fractions.

5'RACE template switching produced TCR cDNA carrying a universal primer site and UMIs. In TCRdb, the 5' RACE reads were re-called with MiXCR into one record per CDR3 protein. The data show some 160,000 distinct CDR3 sequences, approximately 10% seen once. CDR1 is SGDLS, CDR2 YYNGEE, per germline. Trimming took off 0 bases at V and 3 bases at J, with 8 bases between the two ends. The CDR3 sequence is 14 residues long. The study's findings and limits: Post-booster reappearance was seen for most primary-vaccination clones (around 97% CD4, around 90% CD8).

This clonotype showed up just a few times. The target antigen is unknown. This rearrangement joins TRBV9 to TRBJ2-3; D is possibly TRBD2 (5 bases). The source was CD8+ T cells sorted from PBMCs, collected 45 days after the yellow fever booster vaccination. This receptor was identified in a man aged 18 to 35 who received the YFV17D yellow fever vaccine. This CDR3 reads CASSVGEGTDTQYF. The CDR3 DNA reads TGTGCCAGCAGCGTAGGCGAGGGAACAGATACGCAGTATTTT.